The TCR beta chain under discussion was sequenced for a study of T cells after yellow fever vaccination. General study results and limits: Booster samples showed a return of most primary-vaccination clones (about 96% CD4, about 87% CD8). Clonotypes found in both CD4 and CD8 compartments made up a small share.

V was shortened by 2 bases and J by 1 base, with 8 bases between the two germline ends. Germline CDR1 SGHTA, CDR2 FQGNSA. The CDR3 spans 15 residues. TCRdb used MiXCR to reprocess the 5' RACE reads, holding one entry per CDR3 protein. The sample holds around 320,000 distinct CDR3 sequences, around 4.5% seen once. This clonotype was observed at least ten times. What it binds is not known. The J gene is TRBJ2-2, the V gene TRBV7-2, with no clear D. The sequences come from PBMCs, collected 15 days after the yellow fever booster vaccination. This TCR derives from a man aged 18 to 29 who received the YFV17D yellow fever vaccine. The CDR3 nucleotides read TGTGCCAGCAGCTTAATGGCTCAGAACACCGGGGAGCTGTTTTTT. Translating it yields CASSLMAQNTGELFF.